These 30 T cell receptor beta chains were all obtained from the same sample, sequenced in a study of a mutant IDH1 vaccine in newly diagnosed glioma (dated by TCRdb to the early 2020s). In light of the paper, this sample's time point label describes: week 5, during vaccination. A 20-mer mutant IDH1 peptide at 300 micrograms in Montanide made up each vaccine dose, which was injected subcutaneously together with topical imiquimod. These receptors have no known antigen. Library preparation used the immunoSEQ multiplex PCR assay. The immuneACCESS repertoire file appears here via TCRdb, limited to in-frame rearrangements. These files lack a portion of the clones; in checked studies, under half of the deficit traces to unresolved V genes, and the cause of the others is not known. This sample holds about 58,000 clones; around 84% were observed only once. The top ten hold approximately 7.4% of the sample.

Sequenced material: PBMCs, taken from a glioma patient whose treatment included an IDH1 peptide vaccine. Receptors were obtained from a woman aged 45-65 years with glioma.

The V and J genes are TRBV2 and TRBJ2-5; 8 bases are shared with TRBD2. V lost 2 bases and J lost 5; bases outside the gene matches: 10. The CDR3 has 16 residues. In germline, CDR1 is SNHLY, CDR2 FYNNEI. In nucleotides, the CDR3 is TGTGCCAGCAGTGAACCGGTCGCGGGGGGAATGGAGACCCAGTACTTC. This gives the protein CASSEPVAGGMETQYF.

This clone was counted once. This chain links TRBV19 with TRBJ2-7; maybe TRBD1 (6 bases). This CDR3 comprises 15 residues. Trimming cost V 5 bases and J 0 bases, with 14 bases left between them. Germline CDR1 and CDR2: LNHDA and SQIVND (reference sequence). CDR3 sequence (DNA): TGTGCCAGTAGTTCTATCAAGACAGGCTCCTACGAGCAGTACTTC. Translated, it gives CASSSIKTGSYEQYF.

The chain recombines TRBV14 with TRBJ2-1; 9 positions agree with TRBD1. Germline trimming cut 0 bases from V and 3 bases from J; bases unmatched to any gene: 3. The CDR3 covers 16 residues. CDR1 and CDR2 (germline): SGHDN, FVKESK. In nucleotides, the CDR3 is TGTGCCAGCAGCCAAGAAGGACAGGGGAGCTACAATGAGCAGTTCTTC. This codes for CASSQEGQGSYNEQFF.

The V gene is TRBV11-2, the J gene TRBJ2-3; TRBD1 or TRBD2 may be the D gene (5 bases each). Germline CDR1 is SGHAT and CDR2 is FQNNGV. The CDR3 sequence is 14 residues long. Deletions cut 3 bases from V and 0 bases from J, with 7 bases between. In nucleotides, the CDR3 is TGTGCCAGCAGCTTCCGGGACAGCACAGATACGCAGTATTTT. Amino acid sequence: CASSFRDSTDTQYF.

This clone was recorded only once. The gene calls are TRBV27 and TRBJ1-4, with D unresolved. This CDR3 is 16 amino acids long. Germline loops: CDR1 MNHEY, CDR2 SMNVEV (reference sequence). V lost 6 bases and J 4 bases, leaving 18 bases between the germline ends. This CDR3 is CASSPRGIGINEKLFF. For the CDR3, the DNA is TGTGCCAGCAGCCCGAGAGGGATCGGGATTAATGAAAAACTGTTTTTT.

This clone appeared once. This chain uses TRBV5-4 with TRBJ1-3; the D gene is possibly TRBD1 (5 bases). Trimming shortened V by 2 bases and J by 4 bases, and 7 bases separated the two germline ends. From germline, CDR1 is SGHNT and CDR2 YYREEE (reference sequence). The CDR3 extends over 13 amino acids. The DNA for the CDR3 is TGTGCCAGCAGCTTCGACAGAGGAAACACCATATATTTT. Translation gives CASSFDRGNTIYF.

This sequence joins TRBV6-6 and TRBJ1-1, with D unclear. This CDR3 has 15 amino acids. Trimming stripped 6 bases from V and 8 bases from J, with 22 bases between. From germline, CDR1 is MNHNY and CDR2 SVGAGI (reference sequence). The CDR3 loop reads CASRTTPAGVREAFF. In DNA form, the CDR3 reads TGTGCCAGCAGGACAACACCAGCGGGAGTCAGGGAAGCTTTCTTT.

The CDR3 DNA follows: TGTGCCAGCAGTTTACGGGGGACCTACGAGCAGTACTTC. Translated, it gives CASSLRGTYEQYF. The rearrangement uses TRBV28 and TRBJ2-7, with a possible D match to TRBD2 (6 bases). The germline V gene has CDR1 MDHEN and CDR2 SYDVKM. CDR3 length: 13 amino acids. V lost 2 bases, J lost 2 bases, and 7 bases lay in between.

The V call is TRBV6-4, the J call TRBJ2-3; the match to TRBD2 covers 10 bases. The V gene end was trimmed by 6 bases and the J gene end by 2 bases; junction bases not matched to a gene: 2. The length of the CDR3 is 14 residues. Germline V lookup: CDR1 MRHNA, CDR2 SNTAGT. This CDR3 is CASSLAGATDTQYF. The CDR3 region has the DNA TGTGCCAGCAGCCTAGCGGGGGCCACAGATACGCAGTATTTT.

This clone came up once. CDR3 nucleotide sequence: TGCGCCAGCAGTATCTTGCTAGCGGGGGCCGGTGAGCAGTTCTTC. This translates into CASSILLAGAGEQFF. The V and J genes are TRBV5-1 and TRBJ2-1; 10 bases align to TRBD2. CDR1 SGHRS and CDR2 YFSETQ come from the germline V gene. V shed 5 bases, J shed 9 bases, and the junction held 11 bases outside the gene matches. The CDR3 has 15 residues.

This clone was counted a few times. The chain has TRBV29-1 and TRBJ1-1, with D possibly TRBD1 on 5 matching bases. Germline V gene lookup returns CDR1 SQVTM and CDR2 ANQGSEA. This CDR3 has 16 residues. V dropped 4 bases and J dropped 0 bases, with 18 bases sitting between them. CDR3 coding DNA: TGCAGCGTTGTCCCCGGGACTCGAGTCTTGAACACTGAAGCTTTCTTT. Translation gives CSVVPGTRVLNTEAFF.

The gene calls are TRBV9 and TRBJ1-5; D uncertain. The CDR3 is made up of 17 amino acids. The V gene lost 4 bases and the J gene lost 0 bases, with 17 bases spanning the gap. CDR1 and CDR2 from the germline V gene are SGDLS and YYNGEE. CDR3: CASSFLDRELSNQPQHF. The CDR3, as DNA: TGTGCCAGCAGCTTCCTAGACCGGGAACTTAGCAATCAGCCCCAGCATTTT.

The chain employs TRBV19 and TRBJ1-3; D gene uncertain. Germline loops: CDR1 LNHDA, CDR2 SQIVND (reference sequence). V was clipped by 8 bases and J by 0 bases, with 20 bases between them. This CDR3 is built from 17 residues. The CDR3 DNA sequence: TGTGCCAGTGGGATCCCGGGCAGAACGAGCTCTGGAAACACCATATATTTT. Translation: CASGIPGRTSSGNTIYF.

This sequence joins TRBV2 and TRBJ2-1; 7 bases line up with TRBD1. This CDR3 spans 14 amino acids. Germline-derived CDR1 and CDR2 are SNHLY and FYNNEI. Unmatched junction bases numbered 10, after V lost 7 bases and J lost 7 bases. The CDR3, as DNA: TGTGCCAGCAAAATTAGACAGGGCCTTAATGAGCAGTTCTTC. Protein: CASKIRQGLNEQFF. Combining the CDR3 with reference TRBV2 and TRBJ2-1 gives the whole variable domain EPEVTQTPSHQVTQMGQEVILRCVPISNHLYFYWYRQILGQKVEFLVSFYNNEISEKSEIFDDQFSVERPDGSNFTLKIRSTKLEDSAMYFCASKIRQGLNEQFFGPGTRLTVL.

The chain links TRBV5-1 to TRBJ1-2; 7 nucleotides line up with TRBD1. Trimming removed 4 bases from V and 3 bases from J; junction bases left unmatched: 3. From germline, CDR1 is SGHRS and CDR2 YFSETQ. The CDR3 is 13 amino acids. The CDR3 sequence is CASSQGTDYGYTF. The CDR3, as DNA: TGCGCCAGCAGCCAAGGGACAGACTATGGCTACACCTTC.

V and J are TRBV6-5 and TRBJ1-6; maybe TRBD1 (5 bases). CDR1 is MNHEY, CDR2 SVGAGI, per germline. The CDR3 has 15 residues. The V end lost 0 bases, the J end lost 9 bases, and 12 bases lay between the germline ends. CDR3 sequence: CASSYSRDVISPLHF. CDR3 sequence (DNA): TGTGCCAGCAGTTACTCTAGGGACGTGATTTCACCCCTCCACTTT.

This clone showed up just a few times. The V gene is TRBV11-3, the J gene TRBJ1-2; TRBD1 matches at 9 bases. Germline V gene sequence: CDR1 SGHNT, CDR2 YENEEA. The CDR3 consists of 12 residues. Unmatched junction bases numbered 2, after V lost 5 bases and J lost 7 bases. CDR3 loop: CASSTGQGGYTF. DNA for the CDR3: TGTGCCAGCAGCACGGGACAGGGTGGCTACACCTTC.

This clone has a single count. This chain uses TRBV27 with TRBJ1-1, with 7 bases that match TRBD1. The V and J ends lost 6 bases and 0 bases, in that order; junction bases with no gene match: 10. CDR3 length: 16 residues. Germline loops: CDR1 MNHEY, CDR2 SMNVEV (reference sequence). The CDR3 DNA reads as TGTGCCAGCAGATACAGGGGCCTAACCATGAACACTGAAGCTTTCTTT. It yields the protein CASRYRGLTMNTEAFF.

The chain recombines TRBV6-6 with TRBJ2-2; 9 bases fit TRBD1. Germline trimming cut 6 bases from V and 5 bases from J; bases unmatched to any gene: 10. CDR1 MNHNY and CDR2 SVGAGI come from the germline V gene (reference sequence). The CDR3 totals 16 residues. CDR3 amino acids: CASRVTGGARTGELFF. In DNA form, the CDR3 reads TGTGCCAGCAGAGTAACAGGGGGCGCGAGGACCGGGGAGCTGTTTTTT.

The genes are TRBV4-2 and TRBJ2-1, with TRBD2 matching 9 bases. V was pared by 0 bases and J by 0 bases, with 15 bases of the junction left unmatched. The CDR3 contains 21 residues. The V gene's germline CDR1 is LGHNA and CDR2 YNFKEQ. In DNA form, the CDR3 reads TGTGCCAGCAGCCAAGAGCCGAGAATGAGCGGGGGGTCCTCCTCCTACAATGAGCAGTTCTTC. Amino acids: CASSQEPRMSGGSSSYNEQFF.

The V call is TRBV29-1, the J call TRBJ1-2, with D uncertain. CDR1 and CDR2 (germline): SQVTM, ANQGSEA. V lost 5 bases, J lost 8 bases, and 21 bases lay in between. The CDR3 runs 14 residues. CDR3 sequence reads: CSVTTDPDIRGYTF. DNA of the CDR3: TGCAGCGTTACGACCGATCCTGACATTAGGGGCTACACCTTC.

This clone came up once. The same CDR3 arises from other DNA sequences in this sample as well. The chain combines TRBV30 with TRBJ1-3, with D tentatively TRBD1 (5 bases). CDR1 is GTSNPN, CDR2 SVGIG, per germline (reference sequence). V was shortened by 1 base and J by 0 bases, with 19 bases between the two germline ends. This CDR3 is 18 amino acids long. As DNA, the CDR3 is TGTGCCTGGAGTGAAGGGGCAGGTCCCTACCCCTCTGGAAACACCATATATTTT. It translates to CAWSEGAGPYPSGNTIYF.

This chain links TRBV7-8 with TRBJ2-7; no firm D call. The germline CDR1 and CDR2 sequences are SGHVS and FQNEAQ. The CDR3 has 13 amino acids. Deletions cut 5 bases from V and 4 bases from J, with 12 bases between. CDR3 amino acids: CASSVGRPYEQYF. Here the CDR3 DNA reads TGTGCCAGCAGCGTAGGACGGCCTTACGAGCAGTACTTC.

In its sample, this clone was seen a few times. V and J are TRBV6-1 and TRBJ1-1; the match to TRBD1 covers 11 bases. Trimming at V came to 9 bases and at J to 4 bases, leaving 4 bases not matched to a gene. CDR3 length: 13 residues. Per the germline V gene, CDR1 is MNHNS and CDR2 is SASEGT. This chain's CDR3 is CASGQGAGTEAFF. CDR3 DNA sequence: TGTGCCAGTGGACAGGGGGCCGGCACTGAAGCTTTCTTT.

This sequence joins TRBV14 and TRBJ1-2; D gene unclear. The CDR3 has 12 amino acids. Germline-derived CDR1 and CDR2 are SGHDN and FVKESK. The germline V and J ends were trimmed by 3 bases and 4 bases, with 6 bases remaining between them. The CDR3 here is CASSHLPYGYTF. The CDR3 DNA reads as TGTGCCAGCAGCCACTTACCCTATGGCTACACCTTC.

V usage is TRBV14 and J usage is TRBJ2-7; D is unresolved. Germline V gene sequence: CDR1 SGHDN, CDR2 FVKESK. V was trimmed by 4 bases and J by 0 bases, leaving 7 bases between them. This CDR3 contains 13 residues. The CDR3 reads CASSLISSYEQYF. In DNA form, the CDR3 reads TGTGCCAGCAGCCTAATATCCTCCTACGAGCAGTACTTC.

This chain uses TRBV29-1 with TRBJ2-5; 7 bases match TRBD2. Germline-derived CDR1 and CDR2 are SQVTM and ANQGSEA. V gave up 0 bases and J gave up 7 bases; unmatched junction bases: 5. CDR3 size: 13 residues. This CDR3 is CSVEEGGYATQYF. DNA of the CDR3: TGCAGCGTTGAAGAGGGAGGGTACGCGACCCAGTACTTC.

This clone has a handful of counts. This chain uses TRBV5-1 with TRBJ1-1, with D perhaps TRBD1 (5 bases). Germline assignment: CDR1 SGHRS and CDR2 YFSETQ. The CDR3 extends over 14 amino acids. V lost 0 bases and J lost 4, with 10 bases in between. The CDR3 protein is CASSLEAGPTEAFF. CDR3 DNA: TGCGCCAGCAGCTTGGAGGCAGGGCCCACTGAAGCTTTCTTT. The variable domain in full, completed from reference TRBV5-1 and TRBJ1-1, reads KAGVTQTPRYLIKTRGQQVTLSCSPISGHRSVSWYQQTPGQGLQFLFEYFSETQRNKGNFPGRFSGRQFSNSRSEMNVSTLELGDSALYLCASSLEAGPTEAFFGQGTRLTVV.

The V call is TRBV7-2, the J call TRBJ2-5, with 7 nucleotides matching TRBD2. After removal of 1 base from V and 4 bases from J, the junction contained 6 bases not matched to a gene. The germline gives CDR1 SGHTA, CDR2 FQGNSA. The length of the CDR3 is 15 residues. CDR3 DNA sequence: TGTGCCAGCAGCTTAGGGGGGGGAGGCGGAGAGACCCAGTACTTC. Its protein product is CASSLGGGGGETQYF.

The rearrangement joins TRBV6-4 to TRBJ2-1, with D possibly matching TRBD2 (5 bases). Between the trimmed V and J ends, which lost 4 bases and 9 bases, there was a span of 16 bases. Germline values: CDR1 MRHNA, CDR2 SNTAGT. The CDR3 runs to 14 residues. The CDR3 protein is CASSATGSGGEQFF. The CDR3 coding sequence is TGTGCCAGCAGTGCCACGGGGTCGGGCGGTGAGCAGTTCTTC.